The present TCR beta chain was sequenced within a study of cytotoxic CD8 clonotypes in ibrutinib-treated CLL. General observations from the study: Sustained-remission and progressing patients' sampling times differed. Clonality went up at the time of ibrutinib response, stayed stable in sustained remission, and later dropped back toward its baseline level at progression. Baseline levels of clonality went above those of age-matched healthy donors and moved with circulating CD8+ T-cell counts.

Germline-derived CDR1 and CDR2 are LGHNA and YNFKEQ. The CDR3 runs 17 residues. V was pared by 1 base and J by 9 bases, with 15 bases of the junction left unmatched. Sequencing was performed with immunoSEQ multiplex PCR; in TCRdb, only in-frame clones are kept and a portion is missing. The data show more than 200,000 clones, 70% seen once. Of note for this clone: Its antigen remains unknown.

This sequence originates from a human donor with chronic lymphocytic leukemia. The chain recombines TRBV4-2 with TRBJ2-1; 7 bases align to TRBD2. Material: PBMCs, obtained after 12 months of ibrutinib treatment. CDR3 bases: TGTGCCAGCAGCCAAGTATTCCCCGGGGGAGGGTCAGGTGAGCAGTTCTTC. Protein sequence: CASSQVFPGGGSGEQFF.